The T cell receptor (beta chain) described here comes from a study of lymphopenia after photon versus proton radiotherapy. Study-level results: Post-nadir diversity loss with photons came from oligoclonal expansion, particularly CD8+ Temra cells.

Comment on this clone: What it recognizes is unknown.

V gave up 6 bases and J gave up 5 bases, with 13 bases separating them. The CDR3 loop spans 13 amino acids. CDR1 and CDR2 from the germline V gene are SNHLY and FYNNEI. Generated by immunoSEQ multiplex PCR, the TCRdb table keeps only in-frame clones and is missing some. Found here are about 18,000 clones, roughly 90% of them singletons; the top ten hold 1.5% to 2%. The receptor's source is a woman in her thirties or forties with cholangiocarcinoma. The chain employs TRBV2 and TRBJ2-5, with D tentatively TRBD2 (5 bases). The sample consisted of peripheral blood, taken from a patient treated with photon-based radiotherapy. The CDR3 DNA reads as TGTGCCAGCAGCGGGGAGAGGTCGGAGACCCAGTACTTC. Translating it yields CASSGERSETQYF. The full variable domain, with the rest looked up from reference TRBV2 and TRBJ2-5, is EPEVTQTPSHQVTQMGQEVILRCVPISNHLYFYWYRQILGQKVEFLVSFYNNEISEKSEIFDDQFSVERPDGSNFTLKIRSTKLEDSAMYFCASSGERSETQYFGPGTRLLVL.